One T cell receptor (beta chain) is described in this entry. Antigen unknown. Molecular barcoding with unique molecular identifiers was used for the TCRbeta library. TCRdb used MiXCR to reprocess the PCR reads, holding one entry per CDR3 protein. The sample consists of hundreds of thousands of distinct CDR3 sequences, 15% to 20% of them appearing once. This specimen belongs to a study of T-cell reconstitution after alpha-beta-depleted transplantation in children. Points from the study as a whole: Among T cells one year after transplant, newly produced cells accounted for most counts and diversity. Roughly two months post-transplant, alpha-beta T cells reportedly originated from several hundred graft clones that had expanded. High day-60 TCRbeta diversity in some patients came from surviving recipient T cells and thymic progenitors.

Per the germline V gene, CDR1 is SGHRS and CDR2 is YFSETQ. Unmatched junction bases numbered 10, after V lost 4 bases and J lost 3 bases. The CDR3 is 16 amino acids. The chain combines TRBV5-1 with TRBJ2-3, with 8 bases that match TRBD2. The TCR comes from a male patient aged 2 to 10 who had a stem cell transplant for acute lymphoblastic leukemia, so the T cells may come from the graft donor. The starting material was PBMCs, mostly from graft donor cells, obtained 360 days after TCRalphabeta/CD19-depleted stem cell transplant. CDR3 in DNA: TGCGCCAGCAGCGCCCGCCAGCGGGAGAGGACAGATACGCAGTATTTT. Its translation: CASSARQRERTDTQYF.